This T cell receptor (beta chain) originates from a study of blood T cell repertoires in COVID-19. Trimming cost V 1 base and J 7 bases, with 12 bases left between them. The CDR3 has 14 amino acids. Germline CDR1 and CDR2: SEHNR and FQNEAQ (reference sequence). There are a few counts of this clone. Data came from immunoSEQ multiplex PCR; TCRdb stores just in-frame clones and leaves some out. The repertoire holds about 180,000 clones, with 80% to 90% as singletons. The gene calls are TRBV7-9 and TRBJ2-3, with D possibly TRBD1 on 5 matching bases. The TCR was taken from a man between 65 and 85 years old with active or convalescent COVID-19. Sample: peripheral blood. In nucleotides, the CDR3 is TGTGCCAGCAGCTTAGTCCAGGGCGTTAATACGCAGTATTTT. As protein: CASSLVQGVNTQYF.